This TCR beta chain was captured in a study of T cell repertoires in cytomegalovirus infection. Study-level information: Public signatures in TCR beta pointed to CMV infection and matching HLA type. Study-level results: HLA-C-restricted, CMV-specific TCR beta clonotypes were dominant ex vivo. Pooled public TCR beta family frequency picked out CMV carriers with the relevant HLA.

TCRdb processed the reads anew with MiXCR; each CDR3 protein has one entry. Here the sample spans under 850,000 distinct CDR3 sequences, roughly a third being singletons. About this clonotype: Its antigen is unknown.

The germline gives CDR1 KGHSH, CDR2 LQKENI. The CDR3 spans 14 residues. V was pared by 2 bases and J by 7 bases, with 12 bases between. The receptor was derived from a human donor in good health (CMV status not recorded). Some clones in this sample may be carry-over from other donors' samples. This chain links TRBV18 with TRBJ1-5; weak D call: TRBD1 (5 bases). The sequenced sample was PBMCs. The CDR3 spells CASSPSGREQPQHF. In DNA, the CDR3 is TGTGCCAGCTCACCATCAGGGCGCGAACAGCCCCAGCATTTT.